The 19 T cell receptor beta chains presented below share a single source sample, sequenced in a study of Ad26.COV2.S vaccination and SARS-CoV-2 variants (dated by TCRdb to 2020 to 2022). Library preparation was by the immunoSEQ multiplex PCR assay. Sourced from immuneACCESS, this table was stored by TCRdb with only in-frame sequences that have V and J called. A share of the clones is absent; for the studies checked, an unresolved V gene accounts for under half, and the remainder has no known explanation. The sample table shows under 600,000 clones, and 70% to 90% are seen once. The top ten constitute approximately 1.7% of the sample. Read against the paper, the sample's treatment or condition label means: 15 to 20 received Ad26.COV2.S at low or high dose, single or two shots; about 5 received placebo; per-sample allocation not given. For vaccine and placebo recipients, repertoires were sequenced using samples collected on day 63 after the first injection.

This sample comprised peripheral blood, obtained in a trial of Ad26.COV2.S vaccine versus placebo. Receptors were obtained from a person between 18 and 65 years old who received the Ad26.COV2.S COVID-19 vaccine or a placebo.

The chain recombines TRBV6-5 with TRBJ2-2; the D gene is possibly TRBD2 (5 bases). The CDR3 is 15 residues long. Between the trimmed V and J ends, which lost 5 bases and 4 bases, there was a span of 14 bases. The germline V gene has CDR1 MNHEY and CDR2 SVGAGI. The CDR3 is CASSPRRLGTGELFF. DNA for the CDR3: TGTGCCAGCAGTCCGCGGAGGCTGGGCACCGGGGAGCTGTTTTTT.

The chain recombines TRBV4-1 with TRBJ2-1, with TRBD2 as a possible D gene (5 bases). Germline assignment: CDR1 MGHRA and CDR2 YSYEKL. This CDR3 region has 16 residues. V shed 1 base and J shed 4 bases, with 14 bases lying between them. CDR3 loop: CASSQVGSGFYNEQFF. The CDR3 DNA reads as TGCGCCAGCAGCCAAGTGGGATCGGGGTTTTACAATGAGCAGTTCTTC.

The V and J genes are TRBV12-3 or TRBV12-4 and TRBJ2-5; D is ambiguous. The CDR3 totals 12 residues. Deletions cut 3 bases from V and 4 bases from J, with 6 bases between. CDR3 bases: TGTGCCAGCAGTTTGCTGGGAGAGACCCAGTACTTC. Translated: CASSLLGETQYF.

In nucleotides, the CDR3 is TGTGCCAGCAGCCCCGATCTTAGTCGCCACAATGAGCAGTTCTTC. It translates to CASSPDLSRHNEQFF. This chain uses TRBV7-6 with TRBJ2-1; D call uncertain. The germline gives CDR1 SGHVS, CDR2 FNYEAQ. The CDR3 has 15 amino acids. Trimming pared 5 bases from V and 5 bases from J, leaving 16 bases between.

This chain connects TRBV2 to TRBJ2-7; D is perhaps TRBD1 (6 bases). Germline CDR1 reads SNHLY; CDR2 reads FYNNEI. This CDR3 has 13 residues. Trimming removed 10 bases from V and 0 bases from J, with 13 bases in between. The chain's CDR3 is CAIVGQRSYEQYF. CDR3 bases: TGTGCCATCGTAGGACAGCGCTCCTACGAGCAGTACTTC. Using reference TRBV2 and TRBJ2-7 for the parts outside the CDR3, the full variable domain is EPEVTQTPSHQVTQMGQEVILRCVPISNHLYFYWYRQILGQKVEFLVSFYNNEISEKSEIFDDQFSVERPDGSNFTLKIRSTKLEDSAMYFCAIVGQRSYEQYFGPGTRLTVT.

The chain uses TRBV4-1 and TRBJ1-4; the D gene is possibly TRBD1 (5 bases). Trimming cost V 8 bases and J 7 bases, with 17 bases left between them. The CDR3 is made up of 14 amino acids. CDR1 is MGHRA and CDR2 is YSYEKL in the germline V gene. This CDR3 reads CASGEAGKGEKLFF. CDR3 nucleotide sequence: TGCGCCAGCGGCGAGGCAGGGAAGGGTGAAAAACTGTTTTTT.

This chain joins TRBV11-2 and TRBJ1-2; tentative D call: TRBD1 (6 bases). This CDR3 contains 14 residues. V was trimmed by 5 bases and J by 2 bases, leaving 12 bases between them. The germline gives CDR1 SGHAT, CDR2 FQNNGV. CDR3 coding DNA: TGTGCCAGCAGCCAGGGGCAGAGGAACTATGGCTACACCTTC. Translation gives CASSQGQRNYGYTF.

The chain has TRBV6-2 or TRBV6-3 and TRBJ1-2; D is unresolved. CDR3 length: 12 residues. The V gene's germline CDR1 is MNHEY and CDR2 SVGEGT. The germline V and J ends were trimmed by 4 bases and 4 bases, with 7 bases remaining between them. The CDR3 DNA reads TGTGCCAGCAGTTCCCGGAGCTATGGCTACACCTTC. It codes for CASSSRSYGYTF.

Worth noting for this clone: The same CDR3 can be traced to other DNA sequences in this sample. The CDR3 reads CASSRYNEQFF. CDR3 bases: TGTGCCAGCAGCCGATACAATGAGCAGTTCTTC. J is TRBJ2-1 and V is TRBV28; D unresolved. This CDR3 contains 11 residues. Germline CDR1 and CDR2: MDHEN and SYDVKM. V shed 6 bases and J shed 4 bases, with 4 bases lying between them. Full variable domain (remainder filled in from reference TRBV28 and TRBJ2-1): DVKVTQSSRYLVKRTGEKVFLECVQDMDHENMFWYRQDPGLGLRLIYFSYDVKMKEKGDIPEGYSVSREKKERFSLILESASTNQTSMYLCASSRYNEQFFGPGTRLTVL.

This sequence joins TRBV6-1 and TRBJ2-3; D may be TRBD1 (6 bases). CDR3 size: 12 residues. Germline assignment: CDR1 MNHNS and CDR2 SASEGT. Trimming stripped 5 bases from V and 10 bases from J, with 13 bases between. The chain's CDR3 is CASSNTGFSQYF. DNA for the CDR3: TGTGCCAGCAGTAATACAGGGTTTTCGCAGTATTTT.

The chain links TRBV30 to TRBJ1-5; D gene uncertain. Trimming shortened V by 1 base and J by 6 bases, and 7 bases separated the two germline ends. In germline, CDR1 is GTSNPN, CDR2 SVGIG (reference sequence). CDR3 length: 12 residues. The CDR3, as DNA: TGTGCCTGGAGTGATGGGAGTCAGCCCCAGCATTTT. This translates into CAWSDGSQPQHF.

This chain links TRBV14 with TRBJ2-5; unclear D gene. The ends were cut back, 4 bases at V and 2 bases at J, with 8 bases in the middle. This CDR3 has 13 residues. Germline-derived CDR1 and CDR2 are SGHDN and FVKESK. CDR3 sequence reads: CASSRDMQETQYF. As DNA, the CDR3 is TGTGCCAGCAGCCGGGATATGCAAGAGACCCAGTACTTC.

The chain recombines TRBV6-1 with TRBJ1-1, with no clear D. The CDR3 sequence is 14 residues long. V shed 2 bases and J shed 5 bases, with 12 bases lying between them. Germline V CDR1 and CDR2: MNHNS, SASEGT. The CDR3 DNA is TGTGCCAGCAGTGAAATTCTCGGGTTGACTGAAGCTTTCTTT. It is translated as CASSEILGLTEAFF.

The CDR3 DNA reads as TGCGCCAGCAGCTTGGCGGGGCTAGCTGGAGATACGCAGTATTTT. This sequence encodes CASSLAGLAGDTQYF. This sequence joins TRBV5-1 and TRBJ2-3; D may match TRBD1 or TRBD2 (5 bases each). The V gene lost 0 bases and the J gene lost 5 bases, with 13 bases spanning the gap. CDR1 SGHRS and CDR2 YFSETQ come from the germline V gene. The CDR3 spans 15 residues.

The chain has TRBV13 and TRBJ2-7; a weak D match, TRBD1 (5 bases). V lost 4 bases and J 3 bases, leaving 10 bases between the germline ends. Germline V gene data show CDR1 as PRHDT and CDR2 as FYEKMQ (reference sequence). The CDR3 covers 13 residues. The CDR3 bases are TGTGCCAGCAGCTCAGACAGCAACTACGAGCAGTACTTC. This sequence encodes CASSSDSNYEQYF.

The V and J genes are TRBV9 and TRBJ2-3, with 8 nucleotides matching TRBD2. Trimming at V came to 1 base and at J to 4 bases, leaving 11 bases not matched to a gene. The germline gives CDR1 SGDLS, CDR2 YYNGEE. The CDR3 consists of 17 residues. The CDR3 DNA reads TGTGCCAGCAGCGTATCTCTAGCGGGCAGCTTTTCAGATACGCAGTATTTT. Protein: CASSVSLAGSFSDTQYF.

J is TRBJ1-2 and V is TRBV28; 7 bases fit TRBD1. Trimming cost V 6 bases and J 4 bases; bases outside gene matches: 8. The CDR3 consists of 14 residues. Germline-derived CDR1 and CDR2 are MDHEN and SYDVKM. The CDR3 loop is CASRKQGISYGYTF. In nucleotides, the CDR3 is TGTGCCAGCAGGAAACAGGGGATATCCTATGGCTACACCTTC.

The chain is built from TRBV19 and TRBJ1-2; TRBD1 aligns across 8 bases. V lost 4 bases to trimming and J lost 4 bases; unmatched junction nucleotides: 8. CDR1 is LNHDA, CDR2 SQIVND, per germline (reference sequence). This CDR3 spans 15 amino acids. The CDR3: CASSTATGAGYGYTF. CDR3 sequence (DNA): TGTGCCAGTAGTACCGCGACAGGGGCCGGCTATGGCTACACCTTC. Using reference TRBV19 and TRBJ1-2 for the parts outside the CDR3, the full variable domain is DGGITQSPKYLFRKEGQNVTLSCEQNLNHDAMYWYRQDPGQGLRLIYYSQIVNDFQKGDIAEGYSVSREKKESFPLTVTSAQKNPTAFYLCASSTATGAGYGYTFGSGTRLTVV.

This clone was recorded only once. J is TRBJ2-2 and V is TRBV4-1; the match to TRBD2 covers 11 bases. V dropped 4 bases and J dropped 2; count of bases not matched to a gene: 12. Germline V gene sequence: CDR1 MGHRA, CDR2 YSYEKL. This CDR3 has 19 amino acids. The CDR3 bases are TGCGCCAGCAGCCGTGGGGTTGGGACTAGCGGCGTTAACACCGGGGAGCTGTTTTTT. It encodes CASSRGVGTSGVNTGELFF.